Listed below are T cell receptor beta chains from one sample, sequenced in a study of T cells after posttransplantation cyclophosphamide. Repertoires were generated with immunoSEQ multiplex PCR, while TCRdb's copy carries only in-frame clones and drops some. This repertoire holds 20,000 to 30,000 clones, and none appear only once. Sequencing input: PBMCs. These receptors originate from a woman aged 45-65 years in good health, CMV-negative, and a related stem cell transplant donor. The CDR3 runs from the conserved cysteine through the conserved F or W. The order of the fields is V gene, clone size, D gene, J gene, CDR3 length, CDR3 protein, CDR3 DNA. D genes are given only for firm matches. A clone size is listed for some rows: how often the clone was seen (once, few, many), or a class if it is expanded.

>TRBV9|few|NA|TRBJ2-4|14
CASSVGTAKNIRYF
TGTGCCAGCAGCGTAGGGACAGCCAAAAACATTCGGTACTTC
>TRBV2|many|NA|TRBJ1-2|13
CATSDFSDRGYTF
TGTGCCACCTCGGACTTCAGCGACAGGGGCTACACCTTC
>TRBV2|many|TRBD2|TRBJ2-7|15
CASNLQAGGRYEQYF
TGTGCCAGCAATCTCCAAGCGGGGGGCCGCTACGAGCAGTACTTC
>TRBV19|many|TRBD1|TRBJ1-2|13
CATDPGQHYGYTF
TGTGCCACCGATCCGGGACAGCACTATGGCTACACCTTC
>TRBV2|many|NA|TRBJ1-5|14
CASSETGFNQPQHF
TGTGCCAGCAGTGAAACAGGGTTCAATCAGCCCCAGCATTTT
>TRBV5-4|NA|NA|TRBJ1-1|13
CASSLTSNTEAFF
TGTGCCAGCAGCTTAACATCGAACACTGAAGCTTTCTTT
>TRBV9|many|TRBD2|TRBJ2-1|15
CASSVGLAVPNEQFF
TGTGCCAGCAGCGTTGGACTAGCGGTCCCAAATGAGCAGTTCTTC
>TRBV27|many|TRBD2|TRBJ2-3|16
CASSGASGPYTDTQYF
TGTGCCAGCTCGGGGGCTAGCGGGCCTTACACAGATACGCAGTATTTT
>TRBV6-1|many|NA|TRBJ1-2|14
CASSVQVSNNGYTF
TGTGCCAGCAGTGTACAGGTCTCTAATAATGGCTACACCTTC
>TRBV30|many|TRBD2|TRBJ2-7|17
CAWSLWVFSGSINEQYF
TGTGCCTGGAGTCTATGGGTATTTAGCGGGAGTATCAACGAGCAGTACTTC
>TRBV30|many|NA|TRBJ1-3|14
CAWRTPVSGNTIYF
TGTGCCTGGAGGACACCCGTATCTGGAAACACCATATATTTT
>TRBV19|many|TRBD1|TRBJ2-5|13
CASSFRGPETQYF
TGTGCCAGTAGTTTCAGGGGGCCGGAGACCCAGTACTTC
>TRBV9|many|NA|TRBJ1-2|18
CASSPKQGALSGRYGYTF
TGTGCCAGCAGCCCTAAACAGGGAGCCCTATCTGGAAGGTATGGCTACACCTTC
>TRBV7-9|many|TRBD1|TRBJ2-1|19
CASSPTTGTALTAYNEQFF
TGTGCCAGCAGCCCTACCACCGGGACAGCCTTAACCGCCTACAATGAGCAGTTCTTC
>TRBV28|many|NA|TRBJ2-7|13
CASSPTTPYEQYF
TGTGCCAGCAGCCCTACTACCCCCTACGAGCAGTACTTC
>TRBV7-2|many|TRBD2|TRBJ2-2|15
CASSSGTRDTGELFF
TGTGCCAGCAGCTCCGGGACTAGGGACACCGGGGAGCTGTTTTTT
>TRBV5-6|many|NA|TRBJ2-2|15
CASSSTVMNTGELFF
TGTGCCAGCAGCTCGACAGTCATGAACACCGGGGAGCTGTTTTTT
>TRBV27|many|NA|TRBJ2-1|16
CASSSPVAPPYNEQFF
TGTGCCAGCAGTTCACCGGTAGCCCCCCCCTACAATGAGCAGTTCTTC
>TRBV11-2|many|NA|TRBJ2-2|15
CASSPGKWNTGELFF
TGTGCCAGCAGCCCAGGCAAATGGAACACCGGGGAGCTGTTTTTT
>TRBV27|many|TRBD1|TRBJ1-3|17
CASSKDRVSLSGNTIYF
TGTGCCAGCAGCAAAGACAGGGTATCGCTCTCTGGAAACACCATATATTTT
>TRBV6-6|many|NA|TRBJ1-2|16
CASVTPGRGKDYGYTF
TGTGCCAGCGTTACCCCAGGGAGGGGAAAGGACTATGGCTACACCTTC
>TRBV5-4|many|TRBD1|TRBJ2-3|15
CASSRDGTGTDTQYF
TGTGCCAGCAGCAGGGACGGGACAGGGACAGATACGCAGTATTTT
>TRBV4-2|many|NA|TRBJ2-1|16
CASSQVRQGGYNEQFF
TGTGCCAGCAGCCAAGTCCGGCAGGGCGGCTACAATGAGCAGTTCTTC
>TRBV18|many|TRBD2|TRBJ2-1|17
CASSPRTSGRSQFEQFF
TGTGCCAGCTCACCCCGGACTAGCGGGAGGTCACAATTTGAGCAGTTCTTC
>TRBV5-1|many|NA|TRBJ1-2|13
CASSLAQAYGYTF
TGCGCCAGCAGCTTGGCCCAGGCCTATGGCTACACCTTC
>TRBV5-4|many|TRBD2|TRBJ2-3|17
CASSPRLAGGRSDTQYF
TGTGCCAGCAGCCCTCGACTAGCGGGGGGGCGATCGGATACGCAGTATTTT
>TRBV9|many|TRBD2|TRBJ2-3|18
CASSVAPGTSGLRDTQYF
TGTGCCAGCAGCGTAGCTCCCGGGACTAGCGGTCTCAGAGATACGCAGTATTTT
>TRBV19|many|NA|TRBJ1-1|12
CASSIITGGAFF
TGTGCCAGTAGTATAATCACGGGTGGAGCTTTCTTT
>TRBV19|many|NA|TRBJ1-2|13
CASSITGLYGYTF
TGTGCCAGTAGTATCACAGGCCTCTATGGCTACACCTTC
>TRBV27|many|TRBD1|TRBJ2-7|14
CASSFGQGDNEQYF
TGTGCCAGCAGTTTCGGACAGGGGGATAACGAGCAGTACTTC
>TRBV14|many|NA|TRBJ1-3|14
CASNPAGSGNTIYF
TGTGCCAGCAACCCAGCGGGGTCTGGAAACACCATATATTTT
>TRBV18|many|NA|TRBJ1-2|13
CASSPNHYYGYTF
TGTGCCAGCTCACCGAACCACTACTATGGCTACACCTTC
>TRBV5-1|many|NA|TRBJ2-1|14
CASTPPGIYNEQFF
TGCGCCAGCACACCTCCGGGGATATACAATGAGCAGTTCTTC
>TRBV19|many|TRBD1|TRBJ1-3|16
CASTPTGSGAGNTIYF
TGTGCCAGTACCCCGACAGGGAGTGGGGCTGGAAACACCATATATTTT
>TRBV19|many|NA|TRBJ2-5|14
CASSDSRRKETQYF
TGTGCCAGTAGTGACTCAAGGAGAAAAGAGACCCAGTACTTC
>TRBV5-1|many|TRBD1|TRBJ1-2|17
CASSLGGQGAPNYGYTF
TGCGCCAGCAGCTTGGGGGGACAGGGGGCTCCTAACTATGGCTACACCTTC
>TRBV7-9|many|NA|TRBJ2-7|14
CASSYIGHSYEQYF
TGTGCCAGCAGCTATATTGGCCACTCCTACGAGCAGTACTTC
>TRBV6-5|many|TRBD2|TRBJ2-1|15
CASSYQGGPSNEQFF
TGTGCCAGCAGTTACCAGGGAGGGCCCTCCAATGAGCAGTTCTTC
>TRBV2|many|NA|TRBJ1-1|13
CASSELGNTEAFF
TGTGCCAGCAGTGAACTCGGGAACACTGAAGCTTTCTTT
>TRBV27|many|TRBD1|TRBJ1-5|16
CASSATGVGGNQPQHF
TGTGCCAGCAGTGCTACAGGGGTCGGGGGCAATCAGCCCCAGCATTTT
>TRBV4-2|NA|NA|TRBJ2-7|14
CASSPLPLSYEQYF
TGTGCCAGCAGCCCACTCCCCCTTTCCTACGAGCAGTACTTC
>TRBV7-3|many|TRBD2|TRBJ2-2|15
CASSLSSGRTGELFF
TGTGCCAGCAGCTTGAGCAGCGGGAGAACCGGGGAGCTGTTTTTT
>TRBV20-1|many|NA|TRBJ2-1|10
CSASGGEQFF
TGCAGTGCTAGCGGGGGTGAGCAGTTCTTC
>TRBV4-1|many|TRBD2|TRBJ2-1|15
CASSQGTGGIAEQFF
TGCGCCAGCAGCCAAGGAACGGGAGGGATCGCTGAGCAGTTCTTC
>TRBV14|many|NA|TRBJ1-1|14
CASSQVGRDTEAFF
TGTGCCAGCAGCCAAGTGGGGCGCGACACTGAAGCTTTCTTT
>TRBV6-5|many|NA|TRBJ1-1|13
CASTYGGGTEAFF
TGTGCCAGCACGTACGGGGGGGGCACTGAAGCTTTCTTT
>TRBV2|many|TRBD1|TRBJ2-1|15
CASSEFLQGVGGQFF
TGTGCCAGCAGTGAATTCTTACAGGGGGTTGGAGGGCAGTTCTTC